A single sample gave rise to the 10 T cell receptor beta chains below, sequenced in a study of blood T cell repertoires in COVID-19 (dated by TCRdb to 2019 to 2021). Library generation was performed with the immunoSEQ multiplex PCR assay. The clones in this table, taken by TCRdb from immuneACCESS, are in-frame only. Not every clone is retained; where verified, under half of the shortfall comes from an unresolved V gene, and the cause of the rest is unknown. The sample table contains 330,000 or so clones; only one count was recorded for roughly 86% of them. The top ten clonotypes cover about 1.9% of the sample. Sequencing was performed on PBMCs or T cells enriched from blood (not recorded which). Receptor source: a man aged 35 to 55 in a cohort exposed to, infected with or recovered from COVID-19 (not recorded which).

The chain has TRBV5-1 and TRBJ2-1; tentative D call: TRBD2 (6 bases). Germline CDR1 reads SGHRS; CDR2 reads YFSETQ. V was clipped by 3 bases and J by 2 bases, with 15 bases between them. This CDR3 comprises 16 residues. CDR3 residues: CASSSGTSGAYNEQFF. The DNA of the CDR3 is TGCGCCAGCAGCTCCGGGACTTCGGGCGCCTACAATGAGCAGTTCTTC.

This rearrangement joins TRBV9 to TRBJ1-2; D possibly corresponds to TRBD1 (6 bases). Germline values: CDR1 SGDLS, CDR2 YYNGEE. Trimming left V 4 bases short and J 4 bases short, with 14 bases between. The CDR3 is 14 residues long. CDR3 nucleotides: TGTGCCAGCAGCTCACACCAGGGGTCCTATGGCTACACCTTC. This sequence encodes CASSSHQGSYGYTF.

The rearrangement uses TRBV27 and TRBJ2-3; 8 nucleotides line up with TRBD1. Germline V gene lookup returns CDR1 MNHEY and CDR2 SMNVEV (reference sequence). Unmatched junction bases numbered 8, after V lost 6 bases and J lost 3 bases. This CDR3 has 15 residues. CDR3 region: CASRPRGRITDTQYF. The DNA for the CDR3 is TGTGCCAGCAGACCCAGGGGGCGCATTACAGATACGCAGTATTTT.

The chain has TRBV3-1 (or the pseudogene TRBV3-2) and TRBJ2-7, with 8 bases lining up with TRBD1. Losses at the gene ends were 1 base for V and 3 bases for J; bases not matched to a gene: 2. The V gene's germline CDR1 is LGHDT and CDR2 YNNKEL (reference sequence). The CDR3 is made up of 14 amino acids. The CDR3 nucleotides are TGTGCCAGCAGCCAAGGACAGGGGTACTACGAGCAGTACTTC. Protein product: CASSQGQGYYEQYF.

The chain links TRBV5-1 to TRBJ2-6; D might be TRBD2 (5 bases). The CDR3 spans 15 residues. V was clipped by 4 bases and J by 0 bases, with 8 bases between them. Germline lookup yields CDR1 SGHRS and CDR2 YFSETQ. The DNA of the CDR3 is TGCGCCAGCAGCCTCGGGGTCTCTGGGGCCAACGTCCTGACTTTC. It translates to CASSLGVSGANVLTF.

V usage is TRBV30 and J usage is TRBJ2-2; 8 bases line up with TRBD1. V shed 4 bases and J 5 bases; nucleotides not matched to a gene: 15. Germline V gene sequence: CDR1 GTSNPN, CDR2 SVGIG (reference sequence). This CDR3 comprises 17 residues. The CDR3 region is CAWIGGRGRFRTGELFF. The CDR3 DNA reads as TGTGCCTGGATCGGCGGCAGGGGGCGATTTAGAACCGGGGAGCTGTTTTTT.

Only one count was recorded for this clone. This chain connects TRBV5-4 to TRBJ1-1; D gene uncertain. The V gene's germline CDR1 is SGHNT and CDR2 YYREEE (reference sequence). Trimming shortened V by 0 bases and J by 1 base, and 10 bases separated the two germline ends. CDR3 size: 15 residues. The CDR3 nucleotides read TGTGCCAGCAGCTTGGGGGTCGGAGGGAACACTGAAGCTTTCTTT. As protein: CASSLGVGGNTEAFF.

The chain couples TRBV7-8 to TRBJ2-7; perhaps TRBD2 as D (6 bases). The CDR3 is 14 residues long. Trimming took 5 bases from V and 3 from J, leaving 14 bases between them. Germline V CDR1 and CDR2: SGHVS, FQNEAQ. The CDR3 loop reads CASSISRENYEQYF. CDR3 DNA sequence: TGTGCCAGCAGCATTTCCCGGGAGAACTACGAGCAGTACTTC.

The chain is built from TRBV7-2 and TRBJ2-5; TRBD2 agrees at 8 bases. Germline values: CDR1 SGHTA, CDR2 FQGNSA. V gave up 1 base and J gave up 1 base; unmatched junction bases: 14. The CDR3 totals 19 residues. The CDR3 nucleotides are TGTGCCAGCAGCTTAGTGGGGGGGCGGAGCGGGAGCTCCCAAGAGACCCAGTACTTC. Amino acid sequence: CASSLVGGRSGSSQETQYF. The variable domain in full, completed from reference TRBV7-2 and TRBJ2-5, reads GAGVSQSPSNKVTEKGKDVELRCDPISGHTALYWYRQSLGQGLEFLIYFQGNSAPDKSGLPSDRFSAERTGGSVSTLTIQRTQQEDSAVYLCASSLVGGRSGSSQETQYFGPGTRLLVL.

This chain connects TRBV6-5 to TRBJ1-2, with 9 nucleotides matching TRBD1. The CDR3 runs 15 residues. Trimming took 6 bases from V and 4 from J; bases not matched to a gene: 9. Germline lookup yields CDR1 MNHEY and CDR2 SVGAGI. CDR3 amino acids: CASRPRTGEGYGYTF. Written as DNA, the CDR3 is TGTGCCAGCAGGCCCCGGACAGGGGAGGGCTATGGCTACACCTTC.